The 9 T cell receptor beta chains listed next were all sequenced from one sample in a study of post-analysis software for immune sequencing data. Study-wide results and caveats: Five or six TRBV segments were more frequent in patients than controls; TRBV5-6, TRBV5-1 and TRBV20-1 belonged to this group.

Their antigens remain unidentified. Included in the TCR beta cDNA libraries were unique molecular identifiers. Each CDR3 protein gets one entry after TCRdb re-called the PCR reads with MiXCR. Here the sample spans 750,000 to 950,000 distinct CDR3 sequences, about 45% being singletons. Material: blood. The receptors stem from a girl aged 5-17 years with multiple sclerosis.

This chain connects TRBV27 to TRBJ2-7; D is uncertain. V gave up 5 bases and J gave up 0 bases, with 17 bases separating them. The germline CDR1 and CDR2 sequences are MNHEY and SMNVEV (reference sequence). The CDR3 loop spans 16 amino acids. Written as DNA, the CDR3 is TGTGCCAGCAGTAAGTACGCACAGATGAGCTCCTACGAGCAGTACTTC. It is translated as CASSKYAQMSSYEQYF.

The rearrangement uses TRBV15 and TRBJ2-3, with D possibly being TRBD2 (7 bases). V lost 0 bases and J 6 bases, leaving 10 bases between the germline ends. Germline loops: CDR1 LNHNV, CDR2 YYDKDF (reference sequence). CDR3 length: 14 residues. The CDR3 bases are TGTGCCACCAGCAGAGAACGGGGGGCGGATACGCAGTATTTT. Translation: CATSRERGADTQYF.

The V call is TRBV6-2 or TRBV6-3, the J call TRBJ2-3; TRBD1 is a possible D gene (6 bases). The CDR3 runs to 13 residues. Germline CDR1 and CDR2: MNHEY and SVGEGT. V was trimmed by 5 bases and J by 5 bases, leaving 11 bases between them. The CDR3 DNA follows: TGTGCCAGCAGTCGTACAGGGATAGATACGCAGTATTTT. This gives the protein CASSRTGIDTQYF.

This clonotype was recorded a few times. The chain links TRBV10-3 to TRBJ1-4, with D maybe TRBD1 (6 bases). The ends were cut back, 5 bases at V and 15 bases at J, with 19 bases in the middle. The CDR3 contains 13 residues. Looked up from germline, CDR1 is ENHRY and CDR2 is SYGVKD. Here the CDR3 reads CAISTGRRGKLFF. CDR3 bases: TGTGCCATCAGTACAGGGAGACGGGGGAAATTGTTTTTT.

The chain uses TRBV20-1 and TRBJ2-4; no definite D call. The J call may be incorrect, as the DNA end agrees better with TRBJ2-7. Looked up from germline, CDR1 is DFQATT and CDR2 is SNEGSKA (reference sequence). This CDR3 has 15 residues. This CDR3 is CSASSGQKLSYEQYF. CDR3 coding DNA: TGCAGTGCTAGTTCTGGGCAGAAACTCTCCTACGAGCAGTACTTC.

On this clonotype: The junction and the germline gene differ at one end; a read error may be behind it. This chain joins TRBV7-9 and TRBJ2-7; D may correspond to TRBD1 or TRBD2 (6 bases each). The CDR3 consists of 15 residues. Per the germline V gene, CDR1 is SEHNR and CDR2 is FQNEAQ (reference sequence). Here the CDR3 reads CARSLARGASYEQYF. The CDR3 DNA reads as TGTGCCCGCAGCTTAGCGAGGGGGGCCTCCTACGAGCAGTACTTC.

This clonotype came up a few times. CDR3 DNA: TGTGCCAGCAGTTGGGGGGTCCAAGGATACGAGCAGTACTTC. Translated, it gives CASSWGVQGYEQYF. The gene calls are TRBV27 and TRBJ2-7; maybe TRBD2 (6 bases). V was trimmed by 4 bases and J by 4 bases, leaving 14 bases between them. CDR3 length: 14 amino acids. Germline V lookup: CDR1 MNHEY, CDR2 SMNVEV (reference sequence).

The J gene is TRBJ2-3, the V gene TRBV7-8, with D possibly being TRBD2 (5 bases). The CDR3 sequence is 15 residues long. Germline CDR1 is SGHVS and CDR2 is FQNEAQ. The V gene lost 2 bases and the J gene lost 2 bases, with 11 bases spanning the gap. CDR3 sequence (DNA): TGTGCCAGCAGCTTACCTCCGGGGAACACAGATACGCAGTATTTT. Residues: CASSLPPGNTDTQYF.

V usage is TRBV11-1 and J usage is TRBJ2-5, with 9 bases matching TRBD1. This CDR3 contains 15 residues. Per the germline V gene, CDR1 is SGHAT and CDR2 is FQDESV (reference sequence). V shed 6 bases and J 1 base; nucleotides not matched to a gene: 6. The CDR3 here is CASSRDRVSQETQYF. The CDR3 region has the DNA TGTGCCAGCAGTCGGGACAGGGTCTCCCAAGAGACCCAGTACTTC.